This paragraph reports one T cell receptor (beta chain). The antigen is not known. This record belongs to a study of CD8 T cell repertoires and HIV-1 epitope variants. Survey-depth immunoSEQ sequencing covered TCR beta CDR3 regions. The protocol was immunoSEQ multiplex PCR, while the TCRdb copy is restricted to in-frame clones and leaves out a portion. The sample shows roughly 5,800 clones, approximately 70% of them seen only once. Germline CDR1 reads GTSNPN; CDR2 reads SVGIG (reference sequence). V was shortened by 0 bases and J by 10 bases, with 12 bases between the two germline ends. The CDR3 runs 12 residues.

Sequencing used cultured CD8+ T cells derived from PBMCs. V gene TRBV30 combines with J gene TRBJ1-2; perhaps TRBD1 as D (6 bases). The clonotype originates from a male donor with HIV. CDR3 protein: CAWSVWGDIYTF. The CDR3, as DNA: TGTGCCTGGAGTGTATGGGGGGACATCTACACCTTC.